This paragraph reports one T cell receptor (beta chain). Its antigen is currently unknown. Here immunoSEQ multiplex PCR was the method, and the copy in TCRdb shows in-frame clones only, minus some. Of 90,000 to 140,000 clones detected, roughly 80% appear once; the ten largest clones hold 4.5% to 6%. The data belong to a study of T cell responses to AZD1222 COVID-19 vaccine. Whole-study results and caveats: Seropositivity was recorded at baseline in only six AZD1222 recipients. Spike-specific TCR breadth and depth rose after two AZD1222 doses.

The sample consisted of peripheral blood, taken on day 0 of AZD1222 vaccination. This TCR was sampled from an adult in good health.

The CDR3 DNA is TGCGCCAGCAGCTTGGCCCCCCCAGGGGACAATTCACCCCTCCACTTT. Encoded protein: CASSLAPPGDNSPLHF. The chain recombines TRBV5-1 with TRBJ1-6, with a possible D match to TRBD1 (6 bases). Germline-derived CDR1 and CDR2 are SGHRS and YFSETQ. Trimming pared 0 bases from V and 7 bases from J, leaving 14 bases between. CDR3 length: 16 residues.